Listed below are T cell receptor beta chains from one sample, sequenced in a study of shared clonotypes between healthy human individuals. TCRdb's copy holds only in-frame clones and misses some; the assay was immunoSEQ multiplex PCR. The data show about 1,500,000 clones, roughly 96% seen once. The sample consisted of naive CD4+ T cells sorted from blood. The source of these receptors is a man aged 30 to 39 in good health. The CDR3 runs from the conserved cysteine through the conserved F or W. The order of the fields is V gene, J gene, D gene, clone size, CDR3 DNA, CDR3 protein. The D gene is left open where the match is weak. Not all rows give a size; the values are once, few, many and, for expanded clones, a class.

V gene: TRBV30; J gene: TRBJ2-7; D gene: TRBD2; clone size: .; CDR3 DNA: TGTGCCTGGAGTCCACTAGCGGGAGCGGGTGAGCAGTACTTC; CDR3 protein: CAWSPLAGAGEQYF
V gene: TRBV7-6; J gene: TRBJ2-7; D gene: .; clone size: .; CDR3 DNA: TGTGCCAGCAGCACCCGGGGTAGCGACGAGCAGTACTTC; CDR3 protein: CASSTRGSDEQYF
V gene: TRBV5-1; J gene: TRBJ2-3; D gene: TRBD1; clone size: .; CDR3 DNA: TGCGCCAGCAGCTTGGTCCCCGGGGCCAGGGGGATCACAGATACGCAGTATTTT; CDR3 protein: CASSLVPGARGITDTQYF
V gene: TRBV7-3; J gene: TRBJ2-7; D gene: TRBD2; clone size: once; CDR3 DNA: TGTGCCAGCAGCCCTGGACTAGCGGCCTACGAGCAGTACTTC; CDR3 protein: CASSPGLAAYEQYF
V gene: TRBV19; J gene: TRBJ2-3; D gene: .; clone size: .; CDR3 DNA: TGTGCCAGTAGTGAGGCTAGCCGATTTAGCACAGATACGCAGTATTTT; CDR3 protein: CASSEASRFSTDTQYF
V gene: TRBV11-3; J gene: TRBJ2-3; D gene: .; clone size: .; CDR3 DNA: TGTGCCAGCAGCTTAGCGGGAACTATGGATACGCAGTATTTT; CDR3 protein: CASSLAGTMDTQYF
V gene: TRBV5-1; J gene: TRBJ2-7; D gene: .; clone size: .; CDR3 DNA: TGCGCCAGCAGCATACCAGAAACCTCCTACGAGCAGTACTTC; CDR3 protein: CASSIPETSYEQYF
V gene: TRBV7-2; J gene: TRBJ1-1; D gene: .; clone size: .; CDR3 DNA: TGTGCCAGCAGCCGCTCCGCAGGGGACACTGAAGCTTTCTTT; CDR3 protein: CASSRSAGDTEAFF
V gene: TRBV5-1; J gene: TRBJ2-7; D gene: .; clone size: .; CDR3 DNA: TGCGCCAGCAGCCACAGTCACAGGGCCCTCGACTACGAGCAGTACTTC; CDR3 protein: CASSHSHRALDYEQYF
V gene: TRBV6-5; J gene: TRBJ1-2; D gene: .; clone size: .; CDR3 DNA: TGTGCCAGCAGTCCGGGCCCCCTTAACTATGGCTACACCTTC; CDR3 protein: CASSPGPLNYGYTF
V gene: TRBV14; J gene: TRBJ1-1; D gene: .; clone size: .; CDR3 DNA: TGTGCCAGCAGCCTTAAGATGGCGCATCCGAACACTGAAGCTTTCTTT; CDR3 protein: CASSLKMAHPNTEAFF
V gene: TRBV11-3; J gene: TRBJ2-7; D gene: .; clone size: .; CDR3 DNA: TGTGCCAGCAGCTCTAGTGCGCAGAGCGAGCAGTACTTC; CDR3 protein: CASSSSAQSEQYF
V gene: TRBV18; J gene: TRBJ1-5; D gene: .; clone size: .; CDR3 DNA: TGTGCCAGCTCACCGGTACAGGAGGGGTTTCAGCCCCAGCATTTT; CDR3 protein: CASSPVQEGFQPQHF
V gene: TRBV27; J gene: TRBJ2-5; D gene: .; clone size: .; CDR3 DNA: TGTGCCAGCAGTTTCACGGGGGCGGAGACCCAGTACTTC; CDR3 protein: CASSFTGAETQYF
V gene: TRBV5-1; J gene: TRBJ1-2; D gene: .; clone size: once; CDR3 DNA: TGCGCCAGCAGCTTGGCCAAGACGTCAGATGGCTACACCTTC; CDR3 protein: CASSLAKTSDGYTF
V gene: TRBV2; J gene: TRBJ2-5; D gene: TRBD2; clone size: .; CDR3 DNA: TGTGCCAGCAGTATTAGCGGGGTGAAGGAGACCCAGTACTTC; CDR3 protein: CASSISGVKETQYF
V gene: TRBV2; J gene: TRBJ2-1; D gene: TRBD2; clone size: .; CDR3 DNA: TGTGCCCTGGGAGGGTCCGCCTCGTTCTTC; CDR3 protein: CALGGSASFF
V gene: TRBV5-1; J gene: TRBJ2-5; D gene: TRBD2; clone size: .; CDR3 DNA: TGCGCCAGCAGCACGACTAGCGGAGTACAAGAGACCCAGTACTTC; CDR3 protein: CASSTTSGVQETQYF
V gene: TRBV27; J gene: TRBJ2-7; D gene: .; clone size: .; CDR3 DNA: TGTGCCAGCAGCATTGCGGACGGCTCCTACGAGCAGTACTTC; CDR3 protein: CASSIADGSYEQYF
V gene: TRBV7-9; J gene: TRBJ2-2; D gene: .; clone size: .; CDR3 DNA: TGTGCCAGCAGCCCTGACACCCACACCGGGGAGCTGTTTTTT; CDR3 protein: CASSPDTHTGELFF
V gene: TRBV2; J gene: TRBJ2-7; D gene: TRBD1; clone size: .; CDR3 DNA: TGTGCCAGCGACGGGACAGGCCCGGGTGAGCAGTACTTC; CDR3 protein: CASDGTGPGEQYF
V gene: TRBV5-6; J gene: TRBJ1-2; D gene: .; clone size: .; CDR3 DNA: TGTGCCAGCAGCTTGGCCTTAGCGCGTCCCGGCTACACCTTC; CDR3 protein: CASSLALARPGYTF
V gene: TRBV11-2; J gene: TRBJ2-1; D gene: .; clone size: .; CDR3 DNA: TGTGCCAGCAGCTCACTCGGAGGGAGTCGGAGAAATGAGCAGTTCTTC; CDR3 protein: CASSSLGGSRRNEQFF
V gene: TRBV19; J gene: TRBJ1-2; D gene: .; clone size: few; CDR3 DNA: TGTGCCAGTAGCCTCAGCTATGGCTACACCTTC; CDR3 protein: CASSLSYGYTF
V gene: TRBV14; J gene: TRBJ2-1; D gene: TRBD2; clone size: .; CDR3 DNA: TGTGCCAGCAGCCAGCTAAAGCTAGCGGGAGCGCCGAGCTCCTACAATGAGCAGTTCTTC; CDR3 protein: CASSQLKLAGAPSSYNEQFF
V gene: TRBV4-1; J gene: TRBJ2-3; D gene: .; clone size: .; CDR3 DNA: TGCGCCAGCAGCCAAGATCGGGGAGATACGCAGTATTTT; CDR3 protein: CASSQDRGDTQYF
V gene: TRBV5-6; J gene: TRBJ1-1; D gene: .; clone size: .; CDR3 DNA: TGTGCCAGCAGCTGGCGGACACTGAGGGAAGCTTTCTTT; CDR3 protein: CASSWRTLREAFF
V gene: TRBV4-2; J gene: TRBJ1-3; D gene: TRBD1; clone size: .; CDR3 DNA: TGTGCCAGCAGCCAAGAGACAGGGGGCAGAAACACCATATATTTT; CDR3 protein: CASSQETGGRNTIYF
V gene: TRBV10-1; J gene: TRBJ2-3; D gene: .; clone size: .; CDR3 DNA: TGCGCCAGCAGCGGGGACTTCACAGATACGCAGTATTTT; CDR3 protein: CASSGDFTDTQYF
V gene: TRBV30; J gene: TRBJ2-7; D gene: .; clone size: .; CDR3 DNA: TGTGCCTGGGCCTTAGGGACCGAGCAGTACTTC; CDR3 protein: CAWALGTEQYF
V gene: TRBV18; J gene: TRBJ2-3; D gene: .; clone size: .; CDR3 DNA: TGTGCCAGCTCACCGCTAGTGGGTCGCACAGATACGCAGTATTTT; CDR3 protein: CASSPLVGRTDTQYF
V gene: TRBV7-9; J gene: TRBJ1-2; D gene: TRBD1; clone size: .; CDR3 DNA: TGTGCCAGCAGCTCTACCGGGACAGGGGAAGGCTACACCTTC; CDR3 protein: CASSSTGTGEGYTF
V gene: TRBV5-4; J gene: TRBJ2-1; D gene: TRBD2; clone size: once; CDR3 DNA: TGTGCCAGCAGCTTGGGCGGGAGTAAGGGCAATGAGCAGTTCTTC; CDR3 protein: CASSLGGSKGNEQFF
V gene: TRBV7-8; J gene: TRBJ2-7; D gene: TRBD2; clone size: .; CDR3 DNA: TGTGCCAGCAGCTTAAGCCCTAGCGGGAGTGCGTACGAGCAGTACTTC; CDR3 protein: CASSLSPSGSAYEQYF
V gene: TRBV21-1; J gene: TRBJ2-5; D gene: .; clone size: .; CDR3 DNA: TGTGCCAGCAGCAACGTTCTGGGTCCCGAGACCCAGTACTTC; CDR3 protein: CASSNVLGPETQYF
V gene: TRBV5-6; J gene: TRBJ1-2; D gene: .; clone size: .; CDR3 DNA: TGTGCCAGCAGCCCAGGGAGGGACTATGGCTACACCTTC; CDR3 protein: CASSPGRDYGYTF